This is a list of T cell receptor beta chains from one sample in a study of cytomegalovirus exposure and HLA in healthy donors. Method: immunoSEQ multiplex PCR; TCRdb's copy keeps in-frame clones and lacks some. The data contain about 130,000 clones, about 79% of them seen just once; the ten biggest clones take up 2% to 2.5%. Sequenced: PBMCs. The receptors stem from a young man in good health and CMV-seronegative. Each CDR3 is given with its conserved first and last residue. Each record gives: V gene, clone size, J gene, CDR3 length, D gene, CDR3 protein, CDR3 DNA. The D gene is left open where the match is weak. Only part of the rows carry a size: once, few, many, or a class if the clone is expanded.

v_call: TRBV28
clone_size: NA
j_call: TRBJ1-2
cdr3_length: 14
d_call: TRBD1
cdr3_aa: CASRLTGVNYGYTF
cdr3_nt: TGTGCCAGCAGACTAACAGGGGTCAACTATGGCTACACCTTC

v_call: TRBV5-1
clone_size: NA
j_call: TRBJ1-4
cdr3_length: 14
d_call: NA
cdr3_aa: CASSLLGANEKLFF
cdr3_nt: TGCGCCAGCAGCTTGTTGGGCGCAAATGAAAAACTGTTTTTT

v_call: TRBV5-1
clone_size: NA
j_call: TRBJ1-4
cdr3_length: 17
d_call: NA
cdr3_aa: CASSEWEVRDTSEKLFF
cdr3_nt: TGCGCCAGCAGCGAGTGGGAGGTTAGGGATACCAGTGAAAAACTGTTTTTT

v_call: TRBV28
clone_size: NA
j_call: TRBJ1-5
cdr3_length: 17
d_call: NA
cdr3_aa: CASSLKQGPYSNQPQHF
cdr3_nt: TGTGCCAGCAGTCTCAAACAGGGACCGTATAGCAATCAGCCCCAGCATTTT

v_call: TRBV27
clone_size: few
j_call: TRBJ1-1
cdr3_length: 15
d_call: TRBD1
cdr3_aa: CASSRQGARDTEAFF
cdr3_nt: TGTGCCAGCAGTAGGCAGGGGGCGCGGGACACTGAAGCTTTCTTT

v_call: TRBV21-1
clone_size: NA
j_call: TRBJ2-2
cdr3_length: 16
d_call: NA
cdr3_aa: CASSKGGTGNTGELFF
cdr3_nt: TGTGCCAGCAGCAAAGGAGGGACAGGGAACACCGGGGAGCTGTTTTTT

v_call: TRBV7-9
clone_size: NA
j_call: TRBJ1-4
cdr3_length: 18
d_call: NA
cdr3_aa: CASSFIVRKRGVDEKLFF
cdr3_nt: TGTGCCAGCAGCTTTATCGTCCGGAAACGCGGGGTGGATGAAAAACTGTTTTTT

v_call: TRBV7-9
clone_size: NA
j_call: TRBJ2-1
cdr3_length: 15
d_call: NA
cdr3_aa: CASSLARQGGNEQFF
cdr3_nt: TGTGCCAGCAGCTTAGCGAGGCAGGGTGGAAATGAGCAGTTCTTC

v_call: TRBV18
clone_size: NA
j_call: TRBJ2-5
cdr3_length: 16
d_call: TRBD2
cdr3_aa: CASSPPSGGSTSGQYF
cdr3_nt: TGTGCCAGCTCACCACCGTCGGGAGGCAGCACTAGTGGGCAGTACTTC

v_call: TRBV18
clone_size: NA
j_call: TRBJ2-5
cdr3_length: 16
d_call: NA
cdr3_aa: CASSPPHGRGQETQYF
cdr3_nt: TGTGCCAGCTCACCACCTCATGGCAGAGGACAAGAGACCCAGTACTTC

v_call: TRBV5-1
clone_size: NA
j_call: TRBJ1-1
cdr3_length: 15
d_call: NA
cdr3_aa: CASSPGGREGTEAFF
cdr3_nt: TGCGCCAGCAGCCCAGGTGGTCGGGAGGGCACTGAAGCTTTCTTT

v_call: TRBV29-1
clone_size: NA
j_call: TRBJ2-2
cdr3_length: 14
d_call: NA
cdr3_aa: CSVRRTDVTGELFF
cdr3_nt: TGCAGCGTTAGAAGGACAGACGTGACCGGGGAGCTGTTTTTT

v_call: TRBV28
clone_size: NA
j_call: TRBJ1-3
cdr3_length: 14
d_call: NA
cdr3_aa: CATRVTGSGNTIYF
cdr3_nt: TGTGCCACCAGGGTTACCGGCTCTGGAAACACCATATATTTT

v_call: TRBV27
clone_size: NA
j_call: TRBJ2-1
cdr3_length: 14
d_call: NA
cdr3_aa: CASSYNRGEGEQFF
cdr3_nt: TGTGCCAGCAGTTATAACAGGGGGGAGGGTGAGCAGTTCTTC

v_call: TRBV4-3
clone_size: few
j_call: TRBJ1-5
cdr3_length: 15
d_call: NA
cdr3_aa: CASSQDWGPRQPQHF
cdr3_nt: TGCGCCAGCAGCCAAGACTGGGGGCCCAGGCAGCCCCAGCATTTT

v_call: TRBV19
clone_size: NA
j_call: TRBJ1-1
cdr3_length: 16
d_call: NA
cdr3_aa: CASSIDSPGMNTEAFF
cdr3_nt: TGTGCCAGTAGTATAGATAGTCCAGGGATGAACACTGAAGCTTTCTTT

v_call: TRBV4-3
clone_size: NA
j_call: TRBJ1-4
cdr3_length: 16
d_call: NA
cdr3_aa: CASSPDRTSTNEKLFF
cdr3_nt: TGCGCCAGCAGCCCTGACAGGACTTCAACTAATGAAAAACTGTTTTTT

v_call: TRBV9
clone_size: NA
j_call: TRBJ2-3
cdr3_length: 13
d_call: NA
cdr3_aa: CASSVDSRDTQYF
cdr3_nt: TGTGCCAGCAGCGTCGATTCCCGGGATACGCAGTATTTT

v_call: TRBV6-5
clone_size: NA
j_call: TRBJ1-5
cdr3_length: 16
d_call: NA
cdr3_aa: CASSSTGGGINQPQHF
cdr3_nt: TGTGCCAGCAGTTCCACGGGAGGGGGAATCAATCAGCCCCAGCATTTT

v_call: TRBV30
clone_size: NA
j_call: TRBJ2-7
cdr3_length: 14
d_call: NA
cdr3_aa: CAWSPSGSQYEQYF
cdr3_nt: TGTGCCTGGAGTCCGTCCGGGTCGCAATACGAGCAGTACTTC

v_call: TRBV10-1
clone_size: NA
j_call: TRBJ1-1
cdr3_length: 15
d_call: NA
cdr3_aa: CASSGSQGSGDEAFF
cdr3_nt: TGCGCCAGCAGTGGAAGTCAGGGCTCAGGTGATGAAGCTTTCTTT

v_call: TRBV25-1
clone_size: NA
j_call: TRBJ2-7
cdr3_length: 13
d_call: TRBD1
cdr3_aa: CASRTGDSYEQYF
cdr3_nt: TGTGCCAGCAGAACAGGGGACTCCTACGAGCAGTACTTC

v_call: TRBV5-5
clone_size: NA
j_call: TRBJ1-5
cdr3_length: 13
d_call: NA
cdr3_aa: CASSFRQDQPQHF
cdr3_nt: TGTGCCAGCAGCTTCAGACAGGATCAGCCCCAGCATTTT

v_call: TRBV20-1
clone_size: NA
j_call: TRBJ2-7
cdr3_length: 11
d_call: TRBD2
cdr3_aa: CNLSGFYEQYF
cdr3_nt: TGCAATCTTAGCGGGTTCTACGAGCAGTACTTC

v_call: TRBV6-5
clone_size: NA
j_call: TRBJ2-7
cdr3_length: 13
d_call: NA
cdr3_aa: CASGSGLFDEQYF
cdr3_nt: TGTGCCAGCGGGAGCGGCCTCTTTGACGAGCAGTACTTC

v_call: TRBV11-3
clone_size: once
j_call: TRBJ2-2
cdr3_length: 17
d_call: NA
cdr3_aa: CASSPGVGTNDFGELFF
cdr3_nt: TGTGCCAGCAGCCCCGGGGTCGGGACAAATGACTTCGGGGAGCTGTTTTTT

v_call: TRBV7-3
clone_size: NA
j_call: TRBJ2-1
cdr3_length: 16
d_call: TRBD2
cdr3_aa: CASSRQGLAGVNEQFF
cdr3_nt: TGTGCCAGCAGCCGACAGGGACTAGCGGGAGTCAATGAGCAGTTCTTC

v_call: TRBV6-1
clone_size: few
j_call: TRBJ1-4
cdr3_length: 12
d_call: NA
cdr3_aa: CASSEVGLELFF
cdr3_nt: TGTGCCAGCAGTGAAGTCGGTCTGGAACTGTTTTTT

v_call: TRBV6-5
clone_size: once
j_call: TRBJ2-1
cdr3_length: 16
d_call: TRBD2
cdr3_aa: CASSYGAGDRYNEQFF
cdr3_nt: TGTGCCAGCAGTTACGGGGCGGGAGATCGGTACAATGAGCAGTTCTTC

v_call: TRBV7-6
clone_size: NA
j_call: TRBJ2-7
cdr3_length: 19
d_call: TRBD2
cdr3_aa: CASSLSLFRTSGDSYEQYF
cdr3_nt: TGTGCCAGCAGCTTATCCTTATTCAGGACTAGCGGGGACTCCTACGAGCAGTACTTC

v_call: TRBV14
clone_size: NA
j_call: TRBJ2-3
cdr3_length: 20
d_call: NA
cdr3_aa: CASSRQYRQVGDTSTDTQYF
cdr3_nt: TGTGCCAGCAGCCGCCAATACAGACAGGTCGGGGATACTAGCACAGATACGCAGTATTTT

v_call: TRBV6-4
clone_size: NA
j_call: TRBJ1-2
cdr3_length: 14
d_call: TRBD1
cdr3_aa: CASSDLTGEDGYTF
cdr3_nt: TGTGCCAGCAGTGATTTGACAGGGGAGGATGGCTACACCTTC

v_call: TRBV11-3
clone_size: NA
j_call: TRBJ2-5
cdr3_length: 14
d_call: TRBD1
cdr3_aa: CASSSNRGSETQYF
cdr3_nt: TGTGCCAGCAGCTCGAACAGGGGATCGGAGACCCAGTACTTC

v_call: TRBV7-9
clone_size: NA
j_call: TRBJ2-1
cdr3_length: 13
d_call: NA
cdr3_aa: CASSLGLGAEQFF
cdr3_nt: TGTGCCAGCAGCTTAGGGCTAGGGGCGGAGCAGTTCTTC

v_call: TRBV6-5
clone_size: few
j_call: TRBJ1-1
cdr3_length: 14
d_call: NA
cdr3_aa: CASRQTGGNTEAFF
cdr3_nt: TGTGCCAGCAGGCAGACAGGAGGCAACACTGAAGCTTTCTTT

v_call: TRBV19
clone_size: once
j_call: TRBJ2-7
cdr3_length: 13
d_call: NA
cdr3_aa: CASSRDTTYEQYF
cdr3_nt: TGTGCCAGTAGCCGGGACACTACCTACGAGCAGTACTTC

v_call: TRBV5-1
clone_size: NA
j_call: TRBJ1-1
cdr3_length: 13
d_call: NA
cdr3_aa: CASSQQGNTEAFF
cdr3_nt: TGCGCCAGCAGCCAACAGGGGAACACTGAAGCTTTCTTT

v_call: TRBV11-2
clone_size: NA
j_call: TRBJ2-2
cdr3_length: 14
d_call: NA
cdr3_aa: CASSPDMNTGELFF
cdr3_nt: TGTGCCAGCAGCCCAGATATGAACACCGGGGAGCTGTTTTTT

v_call: TRBV6-4
clone_size: once
j_call: TRBJ2-5
cdr3_length: 15
d_call: TRBD2
cdr3_aa: CASSAQHGGQETQYF
cdr3_nt: TGTGCCAGCTCAGCCCAGCACGGGGGGCAAGAGACCCAGTACTTC

v_call: TRBV6-1
clone_size: NA
j_call: TRBJ2-3
cdr3_length: 14
d_call: NA
cdr3_aa: CASSELPGTDTQYF
cdr3_nt: TGTGCCAGCAGTGAACTCCCTGGCACAGATACGCAGTATTTT

v_call: TRBV5-4
clone_size: NA
j_call: TRBJ2-5
cdr3_length: 13
d_call: NA
cdr3_aa: CASSAEGLETQYF
cdr3_nt: TGTGCCAGCAGCGCGGAGGGCCTAGAGACCCAGTACTTC

v_call: TRBV30
clone_size: NA
j_call: TRBJ2-1
cdr3_length: 16
d_call: NA
cdr3_aa: CAWSGGDGGRFREQFF
cdr3_nt: TGTGCCTGGAGTGGAGGGGACGGAGGGCGGTTTCGTGAGCAGTTCTTC

v_call: TRBV11-2
clone_size: NA
j_call: TRBJ2-3
cdr3_length: 13
d_call: NA
cdr3_aa: CASTTSVTDTQYF
cdr3_nt: TGTGCCAGCACCACCAGCGTCACAGATACGCAGTATTTT

v_call: TRBV14
clone_size: NA
j_call: TRBJ1-1
cdr3_length: 14
d_call: NA
cdr3_aa: CASSRGTLNTEAFF
cdr3_nt: TGTGCCAGCAGCCGCGGTACACTCAACACTGAAGCTTTCTTT

v_call: TRBV27
clone_size: NA
j_call: TRBJ1-1
cdr3_length: 15
d_call: NA
cdr3_aa: CASSTQGMGNTEAFF
cdr3_nt: TGTGCCAGCAGTACCCAGGGGATGGGGAACACTGAAGCTTTCTTT

v_call: TRBV9
clone_size: NA
j_call: TRBJ1-2
cdr3_length: 13
d_call: NA
cdr3_aa: CASSVGRNYGYTF
cdr3_nt: TGTGCCAGCAGCGTAGGGCGGAACTATGGCTACACCTTC

v_call: TRBV7-9
clone_size: NA
j_call: TRBJ2-1
cdr3_length: 16
d_call: NA
cdr3_aa: CASSPSERSSYNEQFF
cdr3_nt: TGTGCCAGCAGCCCCTCCGAGCGGAGCTCCTACAATGAGCAGTTCTTC

v_call: TRBV5-6
clone_size: NA
j_call: TRBJ2-3
cdr3_length: 14
d_call: NA
cdr3_aa: CASSYAGSTDTQYF
cdr3_nt: TGTGCCAGCAGCTACGCGGGCTCCACAGATACGCAGTATTTT

v_call: TRBV5-4
clone_size: NA
j_call: TRBJ2-1
cdr3_length: 16
d_call: NA
cdr3_aa: CASRLDRSPSYNEQFF
cdr3_nt: TGTGCCAGCAGACTTGACAGATCCCCTTCCTACAATGAGCAGTTCTTC

v_call: TRBV7-9
clone_size: NA
j_call: TRBJ2-5
cdr3_length: 14
d_call: NA
cdr3_aa: CASTQGFYQETQYF
cdr3_nt: TGTGCCAGCACCCAGGGTTTTTATCAAGAGACCCAGTACTTC

v_call: TRBV7-9
clone_size: NA
j_call: TRBJ2-3
cdr3_length: 16
d_call: NA
cdr3_aa: CASSLAAGAEGDTQYF
cdr3_nt: TGTGCCAGCAGCTTAGCAGCAGGGGCTGAAGGGGATACGCAGTATTTT

v_call: TRBV9
clone_size: NA
j_call: TRBJ1-5
cdr3_length: 15
d_call: TRBD1
cdr3_aa: CASSTTGASNQPQHF
cdr3_nt: TGTGCCAGCAGCACGACAGGGGCTAGCAATCAGCCCCAGCATTTT

v_call: TRBV6-4
clone_size: NA
j_call: TRBJ1-6
cdr3_length: 14
d_call: TRBD1
cdr3_aa: CASRVDRGNSPLHF
cdr3_nt: TGTGCCAGCAGGGTAGACAGGGGCAATTCACCCCTCCACTTT

v_call: TRBV28
clone_size: NA
j_call: TRBJ1-1
cdr3_length: 15
d_call: NA
cdr3_aa: CASSPWRGGNTEAFF
cdr3_nt: TGTGCCAGCAGTCCGTGGAGGGGGGGGAACACTGAAGCTTTCTTT

v_call: TRBV7-9
clone_size: NA
j_call: TRBJ2-7
cdr3_length: 13
d_call: NA
cdr3_aa: CASSLSQGREQYF
cdr3_nt: TGTGCCAGCAGCTTGTCCCAGGGGCGCGAGCAGTACTTC